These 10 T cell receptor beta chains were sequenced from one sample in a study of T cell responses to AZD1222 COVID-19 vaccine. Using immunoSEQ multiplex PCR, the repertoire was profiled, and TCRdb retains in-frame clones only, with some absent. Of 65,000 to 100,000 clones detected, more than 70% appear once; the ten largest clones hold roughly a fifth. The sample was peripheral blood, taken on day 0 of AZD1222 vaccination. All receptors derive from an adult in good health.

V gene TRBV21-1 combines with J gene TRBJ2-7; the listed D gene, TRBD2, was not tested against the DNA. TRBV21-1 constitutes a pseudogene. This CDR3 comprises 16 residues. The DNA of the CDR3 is TGTGCCAGGAATTGGCGGGAGGGCCTTCGTGCGTACGAGCAGTACTTC. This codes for CARNWREGLRAYEQYF.

The CDR3 reads CAWSPLGARVIGEKLFF. The CDR3 bases are TGTGCCTGGAGTCCGTTGGGGGCGCGAGTAATAGGAGAAAAACTGTTTTTT. The gene calls are TRBV30 and TRBJ1-4, with D perhaps matching TRBD1 (6 bases). The CDR3 is made up of 17 amino acids. Germline loops: CDR1 GTSNPN, CDR2 SVGIG (reference sequence). The ends were cut back, 2 bases at V and 8 bases at J, with 24 bases in the middle. The full variable domain, with the rest looked up from reference TRBV30 and TRBJ1-4, is SQTIHQWPATLVQPVGSPLSLECTVEGTSNPNLYWYRQAAGRGLQLLFYSVGIGQISSEVPQNLSASRPQDRQFILSSKKLLLSDSGFYLCAWSPLGARVIGEKLFFGSGTQLSVL.

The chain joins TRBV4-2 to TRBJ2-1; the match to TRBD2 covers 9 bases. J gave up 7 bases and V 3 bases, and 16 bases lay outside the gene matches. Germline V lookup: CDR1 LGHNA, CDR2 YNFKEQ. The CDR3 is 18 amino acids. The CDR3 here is CASSHPYEAGGSGNEQFF. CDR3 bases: TGTGCCAGCAGCCACCCCTACGAAGCGGGAGGAAGTGGGAATGAGCAGTTCTTC.

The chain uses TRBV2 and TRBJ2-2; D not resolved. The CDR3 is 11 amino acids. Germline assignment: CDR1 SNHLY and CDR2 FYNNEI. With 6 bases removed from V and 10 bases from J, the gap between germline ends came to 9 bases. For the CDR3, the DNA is TGTGCCAGCAGCCCTCAGGCGGAGCTGTTTTTT. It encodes CASSPQAELFF.

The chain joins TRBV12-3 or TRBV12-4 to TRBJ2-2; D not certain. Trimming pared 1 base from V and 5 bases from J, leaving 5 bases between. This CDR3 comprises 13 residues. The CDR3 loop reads CASSLVLTGELFF. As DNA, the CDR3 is TGTGCCAGCAGTTTAGTTCTAACCGGGGAGCTGTTTTTT.

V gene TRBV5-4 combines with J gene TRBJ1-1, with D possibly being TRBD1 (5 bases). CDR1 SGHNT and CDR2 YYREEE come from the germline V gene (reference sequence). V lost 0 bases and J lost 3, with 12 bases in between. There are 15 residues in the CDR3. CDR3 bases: TGTGCCAGCAGCTTGGACCCGGGGGAGTACACTGAAGCTTTCTTT. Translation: CASSLDPGEYTEAFF.

The CDR3 reads CASSLPGDGYTF. CDR3 bases: TGTGCCAGCAGTTTACCCGGGGACGGCTACACCTTC. The J gene is TRBJ1-2, the V gene TRBV12-3 or TRBV12-4; D perhaps matches TRBD1 (5 bases). CDR3 length equals 12 residues. The V gene lost 2 bases and the J gene lost 8 bases, with 9 bases spanning the gap.

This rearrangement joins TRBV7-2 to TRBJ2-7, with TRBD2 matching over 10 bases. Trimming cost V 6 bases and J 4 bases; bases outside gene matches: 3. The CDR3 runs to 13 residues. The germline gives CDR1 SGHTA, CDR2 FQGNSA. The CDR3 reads CASSQLAGYEQYF. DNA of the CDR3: TGTGCCAGCAGTCAACTAGCGGGGTACGAGCAGTACTTC.

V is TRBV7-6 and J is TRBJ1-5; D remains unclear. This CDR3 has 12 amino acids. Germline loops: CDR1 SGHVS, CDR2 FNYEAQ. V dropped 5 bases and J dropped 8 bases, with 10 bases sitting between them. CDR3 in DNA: TGTGCCAGCAGCCACTTGGATAAGCCCCAGCATTTT. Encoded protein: CASSHLDKPQHF.

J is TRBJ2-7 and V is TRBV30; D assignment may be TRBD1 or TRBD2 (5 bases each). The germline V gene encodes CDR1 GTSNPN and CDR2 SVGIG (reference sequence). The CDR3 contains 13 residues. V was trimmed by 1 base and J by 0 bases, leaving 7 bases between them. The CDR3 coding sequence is TGTGCCTGGAGTGGGGGGAACTCCTACGAGCAGTACTTC. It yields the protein CAWSGGNSYEQYF. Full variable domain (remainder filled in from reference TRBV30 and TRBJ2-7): SQTIHQWPATLVQPVGSPLSLECTVEGTSNPNLYWYRQAAGRGLQLLFYSVGIGQISSEVPQNLSASRPQDRQFILSSKKLLLSDSGFYLCAWSGGNSYEQYFGPGTRLTVT.